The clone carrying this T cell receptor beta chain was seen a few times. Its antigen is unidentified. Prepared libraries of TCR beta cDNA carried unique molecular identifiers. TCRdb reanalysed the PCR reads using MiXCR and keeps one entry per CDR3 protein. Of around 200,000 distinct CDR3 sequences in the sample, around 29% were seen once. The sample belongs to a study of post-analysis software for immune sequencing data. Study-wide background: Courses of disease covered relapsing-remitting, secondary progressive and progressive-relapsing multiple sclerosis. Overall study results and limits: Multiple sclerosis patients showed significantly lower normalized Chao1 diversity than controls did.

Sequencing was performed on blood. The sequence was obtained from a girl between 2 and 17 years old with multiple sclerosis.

In nucleotides, the CDR3 is TGTGCCAGCAGTTTCGTAGTAAACCAGCCCCAGCATTTT. Translating it yields CASSFVVNQPQHF. The chain employs TRBV12-3 or TRBV12-4 and TRBJ1-5; no clear D. The ends were cut back, 3 bases at V and 7 bases at J, with 10 bases in the middle. The CDR3 extends over 13 amino acids.